This is a list of T cell receptor beta chains from one sample in a study of cytomegalovirus exposure and HLA in healthy donors. Profiling relied on immunoSEQ multiplex PCR, and the TCRdb table lists in-frame clones only, not all of them. The table records 150,000 or so clones, 74% of them present only once. The sample was PBMCs. These receptors were collected from a young man in good health and CMV-seronegative. CDR3s include the opening cysteine and the closing phenylalanine or tryptophan. The D gene is left open where the match is weak. Not every row has a clone size; where given, it reads once, few, many or a size class.

j_call v_call clone_size d_call cdr3_aa cdr3_nt
TRBJ2-3 TRBV19 NA TRBD2 CASSTRLAAPDTQYF TGTGCCAGTAGTACTCGACTAGCGGCCCCAGATACGCAGTATTTT
TRBJ2-2 TRBV5-1 many NA CASSLGGSDGELFF TGCGCCAGCAGCTTGGGAGGGTCGGACGGGGAGCTGTTTTTT
TRBJ2-7 TRBV9 once TRBD1 CASSARQGNYEQYF TGTGCCAGCAGCGCCAGACAGGGGAACTACGAGCAGTACTTC
TRBJ2-7 TRBV7-9 NA NA CASSLVGNINRTLYEQYF TGTGCCAGCAGCTTAGTGGGAAACATTAACAGGACCCTCTACGAGCAGTACTTC
TRBJ2-2 TRBV5-6 once NA CASSLVGTNTGELFF TGTGCCAGCAGCTTGGTTGGCACCAACACCGGGGAGCTGTTTTTT
TRBJ2-5 TRBV25-1 once NA CASSEQQTQETQYF TGTGCCAGCAGTGAGCAACAGACACAAGAGACCCAGTACTTC
TRBJ2-5 TRBV5-4 NA NA CASSPGGQASVETQYF TGTGCCAGCAGCCCGGGGGGACAGGCAAGCGTGGAGACCCAGTACTTC
TRBJ2-1 TRBV5-1 NA TRBD2 CASSLAGLGSYNEQFF TGCGCCAGCAGCTTGGCCGGACTAGGGTCCTACAATGAGCAGTTCTTC
TRBJ2-3 TRBV11-2 NA TRBD1 CASSSLDRVRDTQYF TGTGCCAGCAGCTCCCTAGACAGGGTAAGAGATACGCAGTATTTT
TRBJ1-5 TRBV29-1 NA NA CSAGQKNQPQHF TGCAGCGCAGGACAGAAAAATCAGCCCCAGCATTTT
TRBJ1-1 TRBV5-1 NA TRBD1 CASSFRTGMNTEAFF TGCGCCAGCAGCTTCCGGACAGGGATGAACACTGAAGCTTTCTTT
TRBJ2-5 TRBV12-5 NA NA CASGLTLGQTKETQYF TGTGCTAGTGGTTTGACCCTCGGACAGACCAAAGAGACCCAGTACTTC
TRBJ1-5 TRBV7-9 NA NA CASSLMGAGQPQHF TGTGCCAGCAGCTTAATGGGGGCAGGACAGCCCCAGCATTTT
TRBJ2-1 TRBV4-3 NA TRBD2 CASSQASGGDNEQFF TGCGCCAGCAGCCAAGCTAGCGGGGGGGACAATGAGCAGTTCTTC
TRBJ2-5 TRBV27 NA NA CASSLWGQETQYF TGTGCCAGCAGTTTATGGGGGCAGGAGACCCAGTACTTC
TRBJ2-1 TRBV5-1 NA NA CASRLTGNVHNEQFF TGCGCCAGCAGACTTACAGGGAACGTACACAATGAGCAGTTCTTC
TRBJ2-1 TRBV27 NA TRBD2 CASSPFSGTSGNNEQFF TGTGCCAGCAGTCCATTCTCCGGGACTAGCGGCAACAATGAGCAGTTCTTC
TRBJ1-2 TRBV6-1 NA NA CASLPETARGGYTF TGTGCCAGCCTTCCTGAGACAGCCCGGGGGGGCTACACCTTC
TRBJ2-5 TRBV5-1 few TRBD2 CASSGLAGGQETQYF TGCGCCAGCAGTGGACTAGCGGGGGGCCAAGAGACCCAGTACTTC
TRBJ1-2 TRBV4-2 NA TRBD1 CASSQGTGNYGYPF TGTGCCAGCAGCCAAGGGACAGGGAACTATGGCTACCCCTTC
TRBJ1-1 TRBV4-2 few TRBD1 CASSPPGQGSMNTEAFF TGTGCCAGCAGCCCACCGGGACAGGGTTCCATGAACACTGAAGCTTTCTTT
TRBJ2-1 TRBV28 NA TRBD2 CASSLPTGGGLLGEQFF TGTGCCAGCAGTTTACCCACCGGCGGGGGGCTCTTGGGAGAGCAGTTCTTC
TRBJ1-1 TRBV9 NA TRBD1 CASSAQGGTEAFF TGTGCCAGCAGCGCTCAGGGGGGCACTGAAGCTTTCTTT
TRBJ1-4 TRBV7-9 NA TRBD1 CSSGGRDRANEKLFF TGTTCCAGCGGGGGACGGGACAGGGCTAATGAAAAACTGTTTTTT
TRBJ1-1 TRBV5-6 NA NA CASSSRVGNTEAFF TGTGCCAGCAGCAGCAGGGTAGGGAACACTGAAGCTTTCTTT
TRBJ2-2 TRBV5-4 NA NA CASSLASGELFF TGTGCCAGCAGCTTGGCGTCGGGGGAGCTGTTTTTT
TRBJ2-7 TRBV28 NA NA CASSRTGEQYF TGTGCCAGCAGCCGGACGGGGGAGCAGTACTTC